A selection of T cell receptor beta chains follows, all from one sample in a study of blood T cells in healthy people across ages. TCRdb re-called the 5' RACE reads with MiXCR, one entry per CDR3 protein. Of around 780,000 distinct CDR3 sequences in the sample, roughly 25% were seen once. This same sample was also part of a study on T cells of mothers and their children.

Source material: blood. The receptors come from a boy aged 5 to 17 in good health. The conserved cysteine and the conserved F or W are not part of the CDR3 here. Each record gives: V gene, CDR3 length, J gene, CDR3 protein.

V: TRBV10-3; length: 11; J: TRBJ2-3; CDR3: AITQGVGDTQY
V: TRBV12-3/TRBV12-4; length: 13; J: TRBJ1-1; CDR3: ASRRNRGRDTEAF
V: TRBV5-6; length: 10; J: TRBJ2-7; CDR3: ASSHPQAEQY
V: TRBV12-3/TRBV12-4; length: 13; J: TRBJ2-7; CDR3: ASSRLAGGPYEQY
V: TRBV9; length: 13; J: .; CDR3: ASSVGPGRQETQY
V: TRBV12-3/TRBV12-4; length: 15; J: TRBJ1-1; CDR3: ASSFSGTGVMNTEAF
V: TRBV5-1; length: 12; J: TRBJ2-5; CDR3: ASTLRRGPETQY
V: TRBV9; length: 17; J: TRBJ2-3; CDR3: ASSVAPGGHVFSTDTQY
V: TRBV20-1; length: 11; J: TRBJ2-5; CDR3: SAGGQLQETQY
V: TRBV10-3; length: 12; J: TRBJ2-5; CDR3: AIREGGQGETQY
V: TRBV20-1; length: 11; J: TRBJ1-2; CDR3: SAGINRGFGYT
V: TRBV10-3; length: 11; J: TRBJ1-3; CDR3: ATNQGTGNTIY
V: TRBV11-2; length: 15; J: TRBJ1-2; CDR3: ASSLDLAGARGYGYT
V: TRBV12-5; length: 18; J: TRBJ2-4; CDR3: ASGALLAPKHSVLQSIQY
V: TRBV9; length: 11; J: .; CDR3: ASLQGGGYEQY
V: TRBV29-1; length: 8; J: TRBJ2-1; CDR3: SVPSGEQF
V: TRBV27; length: 10; J: TRBJ2-1; CDR3: ASSLAGYEQF